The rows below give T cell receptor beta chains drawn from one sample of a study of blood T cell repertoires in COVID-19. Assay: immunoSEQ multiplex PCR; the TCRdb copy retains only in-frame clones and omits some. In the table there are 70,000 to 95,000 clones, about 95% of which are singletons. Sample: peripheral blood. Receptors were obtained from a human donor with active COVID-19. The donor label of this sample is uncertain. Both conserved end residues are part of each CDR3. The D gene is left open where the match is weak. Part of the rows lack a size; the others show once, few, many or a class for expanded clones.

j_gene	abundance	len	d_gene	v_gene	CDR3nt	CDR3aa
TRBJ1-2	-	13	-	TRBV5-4	TGTGCCAGCAGCTTGAAGCAAAACTATGGCTACACCTTC	CASSLKQNYGYTF
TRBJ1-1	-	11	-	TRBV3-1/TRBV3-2	TGTGCCAGCAGGAGCGTTTCTGAAGCTTTCTTT	CASRSVSEAFF
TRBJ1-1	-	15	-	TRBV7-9	TGTGCCAGCAGCTTAATCACAGGCCCGAACACTGAAGCTTTCTTT	CASSLITGPNTEAFF
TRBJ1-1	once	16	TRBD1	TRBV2	TGTGCCAGCAGTTTGGGACAGGGGGCCTTGAACACTGAAGCTTTCTTT	CASSLGQGALNTEAFF
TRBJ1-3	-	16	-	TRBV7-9	TGTGCCAGCAGCTTACGGCGACAGAAGACTGGAAACACCATATATTTT	CASSLRRQKTGNTIYF
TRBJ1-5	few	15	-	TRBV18	TGTGCCAGCTCACCATTAGGATGGGGAGGTCAGCCCCAGCATTTT	CASSPLGWGGQPQHF
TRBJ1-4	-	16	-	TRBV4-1	TGCGCCAGCAGCCAGGGCGGGGGAACAACTAATGAAAAACTGTTTTTT	CASSQGGGTTNEKLFF
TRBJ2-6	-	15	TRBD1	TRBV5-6	TGTGCCAGCAGCTGGACAGGTACTGGGGCCAACGTCCTGACTTTC	CASSWTGTGANVLTF
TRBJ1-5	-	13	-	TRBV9	TGTGCCAGCAGCGCAGGGGCGGGTCAGCCCCAGCATTTT	CASSAGAGQPQHF
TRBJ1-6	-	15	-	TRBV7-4	TGTGCCAGCAGCTTCGGGTGGTCTTCAAATTCACCCCTCCACTTT	CASSFGWSSNSPLHF
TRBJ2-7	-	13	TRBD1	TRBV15	TGTGCCACAAGCTTACAGGGGGGAAGCGAGCAGTACTTC	CATSLQGGSEQYF
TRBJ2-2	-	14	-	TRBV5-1	TGCGCCAGCAGCCAGGATCTAAACACCGGGGAGCTGTTTTTT	CASSQDLNTGELFF
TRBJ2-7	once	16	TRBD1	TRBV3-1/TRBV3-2	TGTGCCAGCAGCCCCGGTCCGGGACAGGGGTTGTACGAGCAGTACTTC	CASSPGPGQGLYEQYF
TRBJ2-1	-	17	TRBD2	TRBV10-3	TGTGCCATCAGTGGGGGGACTAGCGGGAGTCCTAGGGATGAGCAGTTCTTC	CAISGGTSGSPRDEQFF
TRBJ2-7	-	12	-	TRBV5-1	TGCGCCAGCAGCCCGTCCCTCTACGAGCAGTACTTC	CASSPSLYEQYF
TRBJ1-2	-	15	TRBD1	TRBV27	TGTGCCAGCAGTCCCGACAGGGGAAGCTTCTATGGCTACACCTTC	CASSPDRGSFYGYTF
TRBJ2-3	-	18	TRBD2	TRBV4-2	TGTGCCAGCAGCCAAGGAATTCAGCGGGGGCCTAATACAGATACGCAGTATTTT	CASSQGIQRGPNTDTQYF
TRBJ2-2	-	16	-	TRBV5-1	TGCGCCAGCAGCTCCTTCCAATCTTCCACAACCGGGGAGCTGTTTTTT	CASSSFQSSTTGELFF
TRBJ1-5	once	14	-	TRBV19	TGTGCCAGTAGACGATCGACGGGGAATCAGCCCCAGCATTTT	CASRRSTGNQPQHF
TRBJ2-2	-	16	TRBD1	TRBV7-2	TGTGCCAGCAGCACGCCTGGGACAGCGAACACCGGGGAGCTGTTTTTT	CASSTPGTANTGELFF
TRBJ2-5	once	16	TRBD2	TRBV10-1	TGCGCCAGCAGTGTTCGGACTAGCGGGAGCGGTGAGACCCAGTACTTC	CASSVRTSGSGETQYF
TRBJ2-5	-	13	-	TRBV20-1	TGCAGTGCTAGTTTCGGACAGCAAGAGACCCAGTACTTC	CSASFGQQETQYF
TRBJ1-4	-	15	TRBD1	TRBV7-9	TGTGCCAGCAGCTTAGGGACAGGGAACAATGAAAAACTGTTTTTT	CASSLGTGNNEKLFF
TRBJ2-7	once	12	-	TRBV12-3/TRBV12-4	TGTGCCAGCACGGCACCCGGGTACGAGCAGTACTTC	CASTAPGYEQYF
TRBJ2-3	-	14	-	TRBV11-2	TGTGCCAGCAGCTTAATGCAGGACACAGATACGCAGTATTTT	CASSLMQDTDTQYF
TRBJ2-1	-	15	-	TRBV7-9	TGTGCCAGCAGCTTAGCGGTGTTAGGAGACAATGAGCAGTTCTTC	CASSLAVLGDNEQFF
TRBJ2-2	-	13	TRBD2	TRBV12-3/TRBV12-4	TGTGCCAGCAAGTTGTCGGGAGGCGGGGAGCTGTTTTTT	CASKLSGGGELFF
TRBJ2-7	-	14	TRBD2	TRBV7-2	TGTGCCAGCAAACCGGGACTACTCTCCTACGAGCAGTACTTC	CASKPGLLSYEQYF
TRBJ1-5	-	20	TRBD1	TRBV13	TGTGCCAGCAGCCCTAGGGATAGGGGACAGGCGGGCTATAGCAATCAGCCCCAGCATTTT	CASSPRDRGQAGYSNQPQHF
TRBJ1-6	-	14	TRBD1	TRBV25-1	TGTGCCAGCAGCAAGACAGGGAATCATCCACCCCTCCACTTT	CASSKTGNHPPLHF
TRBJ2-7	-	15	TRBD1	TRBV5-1	TGCGCCAGCAGCTTCGGGACAGGGGGCCTCTCCGAGCAGTACTTC	CASSFGTGGLSEQYF
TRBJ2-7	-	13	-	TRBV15	TGTGCCACCAGCTCAGAGGTGGGGGCGGAGCAGTACTTC	CATSSEVGAEQYF
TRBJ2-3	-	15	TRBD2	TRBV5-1	TGCGCCAGCAGCTTGGCCGGGGGGGAAACAGATACGCAGTATTTT	CASSLAGGETDTQYF
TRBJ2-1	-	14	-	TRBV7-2	TGTGCCAGCAGCTTAGTAATCAGGGGCTCTGAGCAGTTCTTC	CASSLVIRGSEQFF
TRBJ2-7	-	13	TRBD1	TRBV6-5	TGTGCCAGCAGCCGACAGGGGAAGTACGAGCAGTACTTC	CASSRQGKYEQYF
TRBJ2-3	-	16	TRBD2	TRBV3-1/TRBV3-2	TGTGCCAGCAGCCGCGTACTAGCGCACAGCACAGATACGCAGTATTTT	CASSRVLAHSTDTQYF
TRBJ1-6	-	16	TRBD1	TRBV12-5	TGTGCTAGTGGCCCGGACAGGAGCTCCTATAATTCACCCCTCCACTTT	CASGPDRSSYNSPLHF
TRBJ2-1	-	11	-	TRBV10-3	TGTGCCATCGTCCCTAGCAATGAGCAGTTCTTC	CAIVPSNEQFF
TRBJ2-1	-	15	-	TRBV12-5	TGTGCTAGTGGTTTGGTACACGGGGGAGACTATGAGCAGTTCTTC	CASGLVHGGDYEQFF
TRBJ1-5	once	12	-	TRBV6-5	TGTGCCAGCCAGGGCCCCAATCAGCCCCAGCATTTT	CASQGPNQPQHF
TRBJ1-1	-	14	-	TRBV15	TGTGCCACCAGCAGAACAGGTACGGACACTGAAGCTTTCTTT	CATSRTGTDTEAFF
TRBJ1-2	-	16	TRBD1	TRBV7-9	TGTGCCAGCAGCGGACTACAGGGGGAGGCTAACTATGGCTACACCTTC	CASSGLQGEANYGYTF